The 23 T cell receptor beta chains below come from one sample, sequenced in a study of T cell responses to AZD1222 COVID-19 vaccine. Using immunoSEQ multiplex PCR, the repertoire was profiled, and TCRdb retains in-frame clones only, with some absent. The sample holds approximately 110,000 clones; 90% to 95% are singletons and the top ten take approximately 2.2%. The specimen was peripheral blood, collected on day 0 of AZD1222 vaccination. The receptors stem from an adult in good health.

CDR3 bases: TGTGCCAGTAGTATGCTAGCGGGAGAGACCCAGTACTTC. Protein: CASSMLAGETQYF. The chain recombines TRBV19 with TRBJ2-5, with 8 bases aligning to TRBD2. With V trimmed by 3 bases and J by 4 bases, 1 base remained unmatched. The CDR3 has 13 amino acids. The germline CDR1 and CDR2 sequences are LNHDA and SQIVND (reference sequence).

This clone was seen a few times. This sequence joins TRBV6-1 and TRBJ2-1, with D tentatively TRBD1 (6 bases). Germline V lookup: CDR1 MNHNS, CDR2 SASEGT. This CDR3 has 14 residues. The V end was cut by 0 bases, the J end by 4 bases, with 7 bases between. This CDR3 is CASSEADSYNEQFF. The CDR3 nucleotides are TGTGCCAGCAGTGAAGCGGACAGTTACAATGAGCAGTTCTTC.

This clone has just a few counts. The chain joins TRBV7-8 to TRBJ1-1; maybe TRBD1 (5 bases). The V gene lost 2 bases and the J gene lost 4 bases, with 17 bases spanning the gap. The CDR3 has 16 residues. The V gene's germline CDR1 is SGHVS and CDR2 FQNEAQ. CDR3 region: CASSLYGPGRGTEAFF. CDR3 in DNA: TGTGCCAGCAGCTTATATGGGCCAGGGAGAGGCACTGAAGCTTTCTTT.

This clone was seen just once. V usage is TRBV25-1 and J usage is TRBJ1-4; D remains ambiguous. Between the trimmed V and J ends, which lost 1 base and 0 bases, there was a span of 6 bases. CDR3 length: 15 amino acids. Germline V gives CDR1 MGHDK, CDR2 SYGVNS. DNA for the CDR3: TGTGCCAGCAGTGAATTGAGTGCAACTAATGAAAAACTGTTTTTT. Translation: CASSELSATNEKLFF.

The rearrangement links TRBV12-3 or TRBV12-4 to TRBJ1-1; D possibly corresponds to TRBD1 (5 bases). V lost 6 bases, J lost 7 bases, and 9 bases lay in between. CDR3 length: 11 residues. CDR3 amino acids: CASRAGIEAFF. Written as DNA, the CDR3 is TGTGCCAGCAGAGCAGGGATTGAAGCTTTCTTT.

J is TRBJ1-2 and V is TRBV10-3, with no clear D. CDR1 and CDR2 from the germline V gene are ENHRY and SYGVKD. V lost 4 bases and J lost 1, with 13 bases in between. The CDR3 runs to 15 residues. CDR3 in amino acids: CAISGDLGINYGYTF. CDR3 DNA sequence: TGTGCCATCAGTGGTGATCTCGGGATTAACTATGGCTACACCTTC.

The chain carries TRBV19 and TRBJ1-5; 8 bases fit TRBD1. CDR3 size: 14 residues. The V gene's germline CDR1 is LNHDA and CDR2 SQIVND (reference sequence). V shed 4 bases, J shed 4 bases, and the junction held 3 bases outside the gene matches. CDR3 DNA: TGTGCCAGTAGTAGAGGACAGGGTAATCAGCCCCAGCATTTT. The encoded protein is CASSRGQGNQPQHF. The full variable domain, completed using reference TRBV19 and TRBJ1-5, is DGGITQSPKYLFRKEGQNVTLSCEQNLNHDAMYWYRQDPGQGLRLIYYSQIVNDFQKGDIAEGYSVSREKKESFPLTVTSAQKNPTAFYLCASSRGQGNQPQHFGDGTRLSIL.

The genes are TRBV5-4 and TRBJ2-2; 9 positions match TRBD1. Losses at the gene ends were 3 bases for V and 2 bases for J; bases not matched to a gene: 2. Per the germline V gene, CDR1 is SGHNT and CDR2 is YYREEE (reference sequence). CDR3 length: 15 amino acids. The CDR3 here is CASSSGQGNTGELFF. The CDR3 DNA follows: TGTGCCAGCAGCTCGGGACAGGGCAACACCGGGGAGCTGTTTTTT.

The chain is built from TRBV30 and TRBJ2-7; TRBD1 agrees at 8 bases. Germline-derived CDR1 and CDR2 are GTSNPN and SVGIG (reference sequence). The CDR3 has 13 residues. With V trimmed by 0 bases and J by 8 bases, 6 bases remained unmatched. DNA of the CDR3: TGTGCCTGGAGTGTTTACAGGGGGGATCAGCAGTACTTC. It encodes CAWSVYRGDQQYF.

V and J are TRBV4-1 and TRBJ2-1, with D maybe TRBD2 (6 bases). The germline CDR1 and CDR2 sequences are MGHRA and YSYEKL. V was cut by 0 bases and J by 2 bases, with 8 bases left in between. The CDR3 runs 15 residues. The CDR3 DNA is TGCGCCAGCAGCCAAGATGCGGGGACCTACAATGAGCAGTTCTTC. This gives the protein CASSQDAGTYNEQFF.

V is TRBV6-6 and J is TRBJ1-2, with TRBD1 as a possible D gene (6 bases). V was clipped by 5 bases and J by 2 bases, with 9 bases between them. Germline CDR1 is MNHNY and CDR2 is SVGAGI (reference sequence). The CDR3 has 13 amino acids. The CDR3 DNA sequence: TGTGCCAGCAGTCCACAGGGAAACTATGGCTACACCTTC. This translates into CASSPQGNYGYTF.

J is TRBJ2-1 and V is TRBV29-1; D may match TRBD1 or TRBD2 (5 bases each). The V and J ends lost 8 bases and 7 bases respectively, with 15 bases between them. The CDR3 loop spans 12 amino acids. The germline gives CDR1 SQVTM, CDR2 ANQGSEA. DNA of the CDR3: TGCAGCCTCATCCAGGGAGTGAATGAGCAGTTCTTC. It codes for CSLIQGVNEQFF.

The chain couples TRBV28 to TRBJ1-6; D unresolved. Trimming shortened V by 7 bases and J by 9 bases, and 10 bases separated the two germline ends. This CDR3 has 12 amino acids. The germline CDR1 and CDR2 sequences are MDHEN and SYDVKM. CDR3 in DNA: TGTGCCAGCACATCGAATGGTTCACCCCTCCACTTT. It translates to CASTSNGSPLHF.

The J gene is TRBJ2-5, the V gene TRBV29-1, with a tentative D call TRBD2 (6 bases). Between the trimmed V and J ends, which lost 7 bases and 1 base, there was a span of 10 bases. Per the germline V gene, CDR1 is SQVTM and CDR2 is ANQGSEA. This CDR3 comprises 12 residues. DNA of the CDR3: TGCAGCGCCCGGGACTCCCAAGAGACCCAGTACTTC. Encoded protein: CSARDSQETQYF.

The chain recombines TRBV27 with TRBJ2-7; no definite D call. Trimming left V 5 bases short and J 2 bases short, with 13 bases between. The germline V gene encodes CDR1 MNHEY and CDR2 SMNVEV (reference sequence). This CDR3 comprises 14 residues. CDR3 coding DNA: TGTGCCAGCAGTACCGGCGTAGGACCCTACGAGCAGTACTTC. Its protein is CASSTGVGPYEQYF.

The chain is built from TRBV19 and TRBJ1-2; D gene unclear. V lost 1 base to trimming and J lost 2 bases, with 2 bases between them. The germline gives CDR1 LNHDA, CDR2 SQIVND (reference sequence). The CDR3 length is 12 residues. As DNA, the CDR3 is TGTGCCAGTAGTATAGTGAACTATGGCTACACCTTC. The encoded protein is CASSIVNYGYTF.

The chain employs TRBV2 and TRBJ2-1, with 7 positions matching TRBD1. Losses at the gene ends were 2 bases for V and 15 bases for J; bases not matched to a gene: 7. Germline V gene data show CDR1 as SNHLY and CDR2 as FYNNEI. CDR3 size: 12 residues. The DNA for the CDR3 is TGTGCCAGCAGTGAACTAGGGGGCGGGCGGTTCTTC. Amino acids: CASSELGGGRFF. Full variable domain (remainder filled in from reference TRBV2 and TRBJ2-1): EPEVTQTPSHQVTQMGQEVILRCVPISNHLYFYWYRQILGQKVEFLVSFYNNEISEKSEIFDDQFSVERPDGSNFTLKIRSTKLEDSAMYFCASSELGGGRFFGPGTRLTVL.

The rearrangement joins TRBV10-3 to TRBJ1-1; D unresolved. Germline V CDR1 and CDR2: ENHRY, SYGVKD. V was pared by 0 bases and J by 1 base, with 12 bases between. The CDR3 is 16 residues long. CDR3 nucleotides: TGTGCCATCAGTGAGTCTTGGACCCAGAGGAACACTGAAGCTTTCTTT. Translated: CAISESWTQRNTEAFF.

This clone was seen a single time. The chain employs TRBV6-5 and TRBJ2-5; the D gene is possibly TRBD1 (7 bases). V gave up 6 bases and J gave up 5 bases, with 13 bases separating them. From germline, CDR1 is MNHEY and CDR2 SVGAGI. The CDR3 runs 13 residues. The DNA of the CDR3 is TGTGCCAGCAGCAGGGGGGTCAAGGAGACCCAGTACTTC. Protein sequence: CASSRGVKETQYF.

This rearrangement joins TRBV9 to TRBJ2-7; D is perhaps TRBD1 (6 bases). The CDR3 contains 13 residues. Germline assignment: CDR1 SGDLS and CDR2 YYNGEE. V lost 3 bases to trimming and J lost 5 bases, with 12 bases between them. The CDR3 coding sequence is TGTGCCAGCAGCGGCACAGGACAGAACGAGCAGTACTTC. Its protein is CASSGTGQNEQYF. Full variable domain (missing parts from reference TRBV9 and TRBJ2-7): DSGVTQTPKHLITATGQRVTLRCSPRSGDLSVYWYQQSLDQGLQFLIQYYNGEERAKGNILERFSAQQFPDLHSELNLSSLELGDSALYFCASSGTGQNEQYFGPGTRLTVT.

The rearrangement links TRBV21-1 to TRBJ1-4. TRBV21-1 counts as a pseudogene. CDR3 length: 16 amino acids. CDR3 residues: CASRGREAGTNEKLFF. CDR3 nucleotides: TGTGCCAGCCGGGGTCGAGAGGCAGGGACTAATGAAAAACTGTTTTTT.

In its sample, this clone was seen once. The rearrangement links TRBV18 to TRBJ2-1; D remains ambiguous. The ends were cut back, 3 bases at V and 7 bases at J, with 13 bases in the middle. Germline V gene sequence: CDR1 KGHSH, CDR2 LQKENI. This CDR3 region has 14 residues. CDR3 nucleotide sequence: TGTGCCAGCTCACCTCAAACCATGCCTAATGAGCAGTTCTTC. It codes for CASSPQTMPNEQFF. The full variable domain, rest sourced from reference TRBV18 and TRBJ2-1, is NAGVMQNPRHLVRRRGQEARLRCSPMKGHSHVYWYRQLPEEGLKFMVYLQKENIIDESGMPKERFSAEFPKEGPSILRIQQVVRGDSAAYFCASSPQTMPNEQFFGPGTRLTVL.

The sample holds one count of this clone. V gene TRBV3-1 (or the pseudogene TRBV3-2) combines with J gene TRBJ2-7; D is possibly TRBD1 (6 bases). This CDR3 comprises 15 residues. V lost 1 base and J lost 0, with 10 bases in between. Germline V gives CDR1 LGHDT, CDR2 YNNKEL (reference sequence). CDR3 sequence (DNA): TGTGCCAGCAGCCAAGGGGCAGGGGTCTCCTACGAGCAGTACTTC. This codes for CASSQGAGVSYEQYF.